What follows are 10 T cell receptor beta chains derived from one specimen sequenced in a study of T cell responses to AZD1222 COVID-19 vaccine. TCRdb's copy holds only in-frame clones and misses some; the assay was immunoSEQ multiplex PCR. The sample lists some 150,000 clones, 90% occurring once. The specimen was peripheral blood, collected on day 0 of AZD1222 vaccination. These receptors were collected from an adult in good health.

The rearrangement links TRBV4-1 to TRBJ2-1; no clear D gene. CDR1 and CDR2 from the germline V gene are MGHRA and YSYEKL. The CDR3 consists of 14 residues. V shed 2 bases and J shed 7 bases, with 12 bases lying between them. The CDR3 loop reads CASSQSQVGNEQFF. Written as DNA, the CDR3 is TGCGCCAGCAGCCAATCCCAAGTTGGGAATGAGCAGTTCTTC.

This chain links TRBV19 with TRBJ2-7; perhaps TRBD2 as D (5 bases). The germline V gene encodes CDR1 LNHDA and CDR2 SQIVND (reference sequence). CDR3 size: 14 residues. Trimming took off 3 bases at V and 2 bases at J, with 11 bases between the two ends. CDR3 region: CASSMREVAYEQYF. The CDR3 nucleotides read TGTGCCAGTAGTATGAGGGAAGTGGCCTACGAGCAGTACTTC. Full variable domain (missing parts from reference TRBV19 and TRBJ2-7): DGGITQSPKYLFRKEGQNVTLSCEQNLNHDAMYWYRQDPGQGLRLIYYSQIVNDFQKGDIAEGYSVSREKKESFPLTVTSAQKNPTAFYLCASSMREVAYEQYFGPGTRLTVT.

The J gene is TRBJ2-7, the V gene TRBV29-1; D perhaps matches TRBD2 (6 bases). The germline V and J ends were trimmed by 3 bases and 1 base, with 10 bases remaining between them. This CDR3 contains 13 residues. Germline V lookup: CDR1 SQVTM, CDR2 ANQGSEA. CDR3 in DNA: TGCAGCGTTGACATCGGGGGTTCCTACGAGCAGTACTTC. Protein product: CSVDIGGSYEQYF.

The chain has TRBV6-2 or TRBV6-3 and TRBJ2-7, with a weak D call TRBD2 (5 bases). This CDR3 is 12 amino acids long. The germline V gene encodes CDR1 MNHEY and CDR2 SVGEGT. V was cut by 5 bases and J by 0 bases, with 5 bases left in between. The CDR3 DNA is TGTGCCAGCAGTCGGGACTCCTACGAGCAGTACTTC. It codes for CASSRDSYEQYF.

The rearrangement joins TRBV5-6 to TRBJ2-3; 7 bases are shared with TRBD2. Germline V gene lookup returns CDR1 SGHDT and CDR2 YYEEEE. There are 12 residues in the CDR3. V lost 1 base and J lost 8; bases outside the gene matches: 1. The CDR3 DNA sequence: TGTGCCAGCAGCTTGTCGGGAGGTACGCAGTATTTT. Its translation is CASSLSGGTQYF. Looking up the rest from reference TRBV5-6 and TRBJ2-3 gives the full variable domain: DAGVTQSPTHLIKTRGQQVTLRCSPKSGHDTVSWYQQALGQGPQFIFQYYEEEERQRGNFPDRFSGHQFPNYSSELNVNALLLGDSALYLCASSLSGGTQYFGPGTRLTVL.

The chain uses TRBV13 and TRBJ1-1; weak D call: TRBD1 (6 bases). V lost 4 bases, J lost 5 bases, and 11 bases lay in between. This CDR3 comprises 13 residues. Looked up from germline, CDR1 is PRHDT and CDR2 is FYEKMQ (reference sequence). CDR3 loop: CASSSVGATEAFF. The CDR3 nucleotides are TGTGCCAGCAGCTCGGTGGGGGCTACTGAAGCTTTCTTT.

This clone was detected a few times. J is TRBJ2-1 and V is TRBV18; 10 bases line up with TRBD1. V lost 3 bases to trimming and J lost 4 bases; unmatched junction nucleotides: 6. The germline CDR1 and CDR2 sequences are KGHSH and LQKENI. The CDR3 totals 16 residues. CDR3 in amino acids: CASSPNDRGPYNEQFF. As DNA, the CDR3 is TGTGCCAGCTCACCGAATGACAGGGGGCCTTACAATGAGCAGTTCTTC.

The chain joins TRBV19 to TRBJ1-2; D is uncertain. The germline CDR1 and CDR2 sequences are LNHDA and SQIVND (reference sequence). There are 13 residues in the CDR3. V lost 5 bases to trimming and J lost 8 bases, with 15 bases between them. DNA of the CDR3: TGTGCCAGTAGTTTCGACGGTAGAAGCGGCTACACCTTC. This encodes CASSFDGRSGYTF.

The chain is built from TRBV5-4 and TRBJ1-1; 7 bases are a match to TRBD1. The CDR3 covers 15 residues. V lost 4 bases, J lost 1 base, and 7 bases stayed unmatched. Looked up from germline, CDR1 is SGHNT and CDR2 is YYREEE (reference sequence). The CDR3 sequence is CASSQQGQQNTEAFF. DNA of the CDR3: TGTGCCAGCAGCCAACAGGGACAGCAGAACACTGAAGCTTTCTTT.

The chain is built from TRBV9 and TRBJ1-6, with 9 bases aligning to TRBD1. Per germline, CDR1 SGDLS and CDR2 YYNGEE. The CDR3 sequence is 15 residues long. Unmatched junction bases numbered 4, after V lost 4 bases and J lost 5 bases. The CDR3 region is CASSPRTGDNSPLHF. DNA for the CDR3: TGTGCCAGCAGCCCCAGGACAGGGGATAATTCACCCCTCCACTTT.